This T cell receptor beta chain comes out of a study of technical replicates of blood from a few donors. Only in-frame clones appear in the TCRdb table, and some are missing; sequencing was by immunoSEQ multiplex PCR. The sample consists of more than 65,000 clones, approximately 93% of them appearing once. Trimming at V came to 4 bases and at J to 4 bases, leaving 5 bases not matched to a gene. Germline V lookup: CDR1 SGHNT, CDR2 YENEEA. The CDR3 extends over 14 amino acids. The clonotype comes from a human donor in good health. Material: T cells isolated from PBMCs. The chain uses TRBV11-3 and TRBJ2-7; 9 bases agree with TRBD1. The CDR3 loop reads CASSWDRASYEQYF. CDR3 bases: TGTGCCAGCAGCTGGGACAGGGCATCTTACGAGCAGTACTTC.